A selection of T cell receptor beta chains follows, all from one sample in a study of CD8+ T cells in alopecia areata. Produced via immunoSEQ multiplex PCR; TCRdb's table is partial and in-frame only. This table has approximately 150,000 clones, about 66% appearing once. Sequences were derived from CD8+ T cells sorted from blood, sampled at week 0. These receptors were collected from a human donor with alopecia areata. The CDR3 runs from the conserved cysteine through the conserved F or W. Each record gives: J gene, V gene, D gene, clone size, CDR3 protein, CDR3 DNA. The D gene is left open where the match is weak. Clone size is given for some rows only: seen once, a few or many times, or a class if the clone is expanded.

>TRBJ2-1|TRBV15|-|few
CATSNGRVGNEQFF
TGTGCCACCAGCAATGGCAGGGTTGGAAATGAGCAGTTCTTC
>TRBJ2-5|TRBV4-1|-|few
CASSQDTGVGETQYF
TGCGCCAGCAGCCAAGATACTGGGGTTGGGGAGACCCAGTACTTC
>TRBJ1-1|TRBV29-1|-|-
CSVEVPRTEAFF
TGCAGCGTTGAAGTGCCACGCACTGAAGCTTTCTTT
>TRBJ2-3|TRBV15|-|few
CATSRGTDTQYF
TGTGCCACCAGCAGAGGTACAGATACGCAGTATTTT
>TRBJ2-3|TRBV2|-|-
CASIGGEVTQYF
TGTGCCAGCATCGGAGGGGAGGTTACGCAGTATTTT
>TRBJ2-7|TRBV4-1|-|-
CASSHPEGGRYEQYF
TGCGCCAGCAGCCACCCGGAGGGGGGCCGTTACGAGCAGTACTTC
>TRBJ2-1|TRBV29-1|TRBD2|-
CSVEGASGGPDNEQFF
TGCAGCGTTGAAGGGGCCAGCGGGGGGCCAGACAATGAGCAGTTCTTC
>TRBJ2-3|TRBV6-5|TRBD2|-
CASRRLARSTDTQYF
TGTGCCAGCAGAAGACTAGCGCGAAGCACAGATACGCAGTATTTT
>TRBJ2-7|TRBV27|TRBD2|-
CASSPGRGANEQYF
TGTGCCAGCAGCCCCGGGCGGGGGGCCAACGAGCAGTACTTC
>TRBJ2-5|TRBV2|TRBD1|-
CASRGLDRTGQYF
TGTGCCAGCAGGGGTTTGGACAGGACTGGCCAGTACTTC
>TRBJ2-7|TRBV10-2|TRBD2|-
CASLAGERYEQYF
TGCGCCAGCCTAGCGGGGGAACGTTACGAGCAGTACTTC
>TRBJ2-1|TRBV27|-|few
CASSLTVSSYNEQFF
TGTGCCAGCAGTTTGACGGTCAGCTCCTACAATGAGCAGTTCTTC
>TRBJ1-2|TRBV27|-|once
CASSLSGNYGYTF
TGTGCCAGCAGTTTATCAGGGAACTATGGCTACACCTTC
>TRBJ2-7|TRBV2|-|-
CASSDTGTTIYEQYF
TGTGCCAGCAGTGACACCGGGACCACCATTTACGAGCAGTACTTC
>TRBJ1-2|TRBV6-5|TRBD1|-
CASSAELTGYGYTF
TGTGCCAGCAGTGCCGAGCTGACAGGGTATGGCTACACCTTC
>TRBJ2-7|TRBV29-1|-|-
CSVGEGQSYEQYF
TGCAGCGTTGGTGAGGGACAAAGCTACGAGCAGTACTTC
>TRBJ1-1|TRBV30|-|-
CAYLLSNTEAFF
TGTGCCTACCTCCTTAGTAACACTGAAGCTTTCTTT
>TRBJ1-2|TRBV25-1|-|-
CASSDSFSFGSYGYTF
TGTGCCAGCAGTGATAGTTTTTCCTTTGGGAGCTATGGCTACACCTTC
>TRBJ1-2|TRBV5-1|TRBD1|-
CASSIGQGANYGYTF
TGCGCCAGCAGCATTGGACAGGGAGCTAACTATGGCTACACCTTC
>TRBJ2-3|TRBV5-6|TRBD2|-
CASSWGTSRADTQYF
TGTGCCAGCAGCTGGGGGACTAGTCGGGCAGATACGCAGTATTTT
>TRBJ2-7|TRBV15|TRBD1|-
CATSRERGQFYEQYF
TGTGCCACCAGCAGAGAGAGGGGGCAATTTTACGAGCAGTACTTC
>TRBJ2-2|TRBV29-1|-|-
CSVAIGELFF
TGCAGCGTGGCTATCGGGGAGCTGTTTTTT
>TRBJ2-5|TRBV5-6|-|-
CASSPDKYQETQYF
TGTGCCAGCAGCCCAGACAAGTACCAAGAGACCCAGTACTTC
>TRBJ2-5|TRBV7-2|TRBD1|-
CASSSAGTGGSELETQYF
TGTGCCAGCAGCTCCGCCGGGACAGGGGGCAGTGAGTTAGAGACCCAGTACTTC
>TRBJ1-2|TRBV7-9|TRBD1|-
CASSPPGQGHGYTF
TGTGCCAGCAGCCCGCCGGGACAGGGGCATGGCTACACCTTC